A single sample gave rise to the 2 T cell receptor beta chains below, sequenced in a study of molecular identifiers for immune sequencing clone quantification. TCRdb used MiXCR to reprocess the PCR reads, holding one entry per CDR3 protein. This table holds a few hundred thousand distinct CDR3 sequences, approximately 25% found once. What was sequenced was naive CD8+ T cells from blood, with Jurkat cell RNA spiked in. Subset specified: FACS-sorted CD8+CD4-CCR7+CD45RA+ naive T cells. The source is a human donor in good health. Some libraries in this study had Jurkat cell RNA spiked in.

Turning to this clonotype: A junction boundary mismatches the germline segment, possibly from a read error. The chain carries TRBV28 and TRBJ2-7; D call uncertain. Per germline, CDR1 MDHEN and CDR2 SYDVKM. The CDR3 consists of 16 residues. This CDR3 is CASSQFTSAATYELYF. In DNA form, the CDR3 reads TGTGCCAGCTCCCAGTTTACGTCTGCAGCAACCTACGAGCTGTACTTC.

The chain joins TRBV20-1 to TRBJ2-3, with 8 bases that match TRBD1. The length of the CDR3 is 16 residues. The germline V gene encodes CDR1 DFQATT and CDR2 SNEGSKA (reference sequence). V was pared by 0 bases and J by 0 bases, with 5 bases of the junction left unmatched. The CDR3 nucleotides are TGCAGTGCTAGAGACGGACAGGGTGAAAGCACAGATACGCAGTATTTT. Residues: CSARDGQGESTDTQYF.